The clone carrying this T cell receptor beta chain showed up just once. Its antigen is unknown. TCRdb keeps only in-frame clones here, not all; method: immunoSEQ multiplex PCR. The table lists over 25,000 clones, about 90% of them singletons. This specimen comes from a study of T cells in tuberculosis. V lost 3 bases to trimming and J lost 7 bases, with 18 bases between them. This CDR3 has 15 amino acids. Germline V gene sequence: CDR1 MNHEY, CDR2 SVGAGI. The study, taken as a whole, reports: The TCR-beta difference was not significant; alpha differences partly reflected length.

Specimen: PBMCs. The chain joins TRBV6-5 to TRBJ1-2; tentative D call: TRBD1 (5 bases). The source of this sequence is a donor between 10 and 29 years old with latent tuberculosis or without tuberculosis infection. The CDR3 nucleotides read TGTGCCAGCAGTTATAGGGGAGGGCCAGTCGGTGGCTACACCTTC. Protein: CASSYRGGPVGGYTF.